The 2 T cell receptor beta chains below were found in one sample sequenced in a study of CD8+ T cells in alopecia areata. Once RNA had been extracted, it was reverse transcribed into cDNA to act as the sequencing template. Here immunoSEQ multiplex PCR was the method, and the copy in TCRdb shows in-frame clones only, minus some. The table includes a few hundred thousand clones, 65% to 70% detected once. This sample comprised CD4+ T cells sorted from blood, obtained at week 0. These receptors were taken from a human donor with alopecia areata.

The J gene is TRBJ2-1, the V gene TRBV30; no clear D gene. Per germline, CDR1 GTSNPN and CDR2 SVGIG (reference sequence). V lost 7 bases and J lost 0, with 13 bases in between. This CDR3 has 14 residues. CDR3 sequence: CASGSGGSYNEQFF. CDR3 nucleotide sequence: TGTGCCTCGGGCTCAGGCGGCTCCTACAATGAGCAGTTCTTC.

This sequence joins TRBV7-2 and TRBJ2-7; 10 positions match TRBD1. This CDR3 is 15 amino acids long. V was pared by 1 base and J by 6 bases, with 6 bases of the junction left unmatched. CDR1 and CDR2 from the germline V gene are SGHTA and FQGNSA. The CDR3 loop reads CASSLDGTGASEQYF. Written as DNA, the CDR3 is TGTGCCAGCAGCTTAGACGGGACAGGGGCCAGCGAGCAGTACTTC.